This T cell receptor (beta chain) originates from a study of blood T cell repertoires in COVID-19 (dated by TCRdb to the early 2020s). Regarding the research as a whole: The collaborator samples originated in the United States, Italy and Spain and spanned the acute and convalescent phases of COVID-19. The prospective study material was composed of cDNA or gDNA derived from T cells, B-cell-depleted T cells, or PBMCs. Where available, HLA class I and class II types were obtained from metadata supplied by the sample provider rather than from assay-based typing. The dataset comprised deeply sampled blood TCRbeta repertoires from subjects exposed to, actively infected with, or recovered from COVID-19. The repertoires were released in a freely available public database meant as a resource for research on the immune response to SARS-CoV-2. Sample metadata almost always included a de-identified subject ID, COVID-19 status, age in years and sex. The samples were drawn from the first 160 participants of the ongoing ImmuneRACE study and from 950 to 1,500 subjects provided by 6 global collaborators.

Collaborating institutions collected whole blood in K2EDTA tubes following their own protocols. For TCRbeta analysis, collaborators shipped samples as frozen whole blood, isolated PBMCs, or DNA extracted from either of those sample types. The CDR3 runs 15 residues from the cysteine to the phenylalanine. Just CDR3 DNA is preserved here, 45 bases in frame from base 1. CDR1 and CDR2 were assigned from the germline V gene as MNHEY and SVGAGI. V lost 5 bases and J lost 0 bases; the stretch between them is 11 bases long. What the study reported, not specific to this receptor: The quantity of clinical and demographic metadata differed by source and by participant and was supplied without curation.

TCRbeta CDR3 regions were amplified from genomic DNA by means of the immunoSEQ Assay, a bias-controlled multiplex PCR. In the paper's pipeline: The number of nucleated cells in each sample was estimated from the amplification of reference gene primers within the assay. To quantify the absolute abundance of each unique TCRbeta CDR3 rearrangement, sequence reads were collapsed and filtered. For each sample, productive Simpson clonality was calculated by taking the square root of Simpson's diversity index across productive rearrangements. Sourced from immuneACCESS, this table was stored by TCRdb with only in-frame sequences that have V and J called. A share of the clones is absent; for the studies checked, an unresolved V gene accounts for under half, and the remainder has no known explanation. V and J calls plus clone size are reproduced from that table; the DNA served to infer D and trimming. This sample lists some 260,000 clones; roughly 84% were detected once. The ten largest make up roughly 3% of the sample.

Details on this clone: What this receptor recognizes is not known. Per-base quality was not reported, and no clone a single base away is much larger than it.

This chain is built from TRBV6-5 and TRBJ2-4, with TRBD1 perhaps the D gene, on 6 matching bases. The receptor comes from a woman aged 18-30 years with acute or convalescent COVID-19. Sequencing was carried out using peripheral blood. The DNA reads TGTGCCAGCAGTCGGACAGCAGTAGCCAAAAACATTCAGTACTTC. Its protein reads: CASSRTAVAKNIQYF.